The 26 T cell receptor beta chains in this list originate from one sample, sequenced in a study of blood T cell repertoires in COVID-19. The assay was immunoSEQ multiplex PCR, and TCRdb's table has in-frame clones only and misses some. The sample records 150,000 or so clones, around four fifths being singletons. Sequences were obtained from peripheral blood. Receptor source: a man aged 40-50 years who had recovered from COVID-19.

The rearrangement joins TRBV10-3 to TRBJ2-1; 8 bases are shared with TRBD1. Per germline, CDR1 ENHRY and CDR2 SYGVKD. J gave up 5 bases and V 6 bases, and 3 bases lay outside the gene matches. This CDR3 has 13 residues. The CDR3 here is CAISSTGDNEQFF. CDR3 DNA: TGTGCCATCAGCTCGACAGGGGACAATGAGCAGTTCTTC.

The chain has TRBV5-8 and TRBJ1-5; TRBD1 is a possible D gene (6 bases). The germline CDR1 and CDR2 sequences are SGHTS and YDEGEE. The CDR3 covers 15 residues. V lost 0 bases and J 4 bases, leaving 11 bases between the germline ends. CDR3 coding DNA: TGTGCCAGCAGCTTGGTCCAGGGGTGGAATCAGCCCCAGCATTTT. This encodes CASSLVQGWNQPQHF. The complete variable domain, with remaining parts taken from reference TRBV5-8 and TRBJ1-5, reads EAGVTQSPTHLIKTRGQQATLRCSPISGHTSVYWYQQALGLGLQFLLWYDEGEERNRGNFPPRFSGRQFPNYSSELNVNALELEDSALYLCASSLVQGWNQPQHFGDGTRLSIL.

There are a few counts of this clone. The chain recombines TRBV4-2 with TRBJ1-4; D is perhaps TRBD1 (5 bases). Germline lookup yields CDR1 LGHNA and CDR2 YNFKEQ. CDR3 length: 16 amino acids. Between the trimmed V and J ends, which lost 6 bases and 4 bases, there was a span of 18 bases. CDR3 in amino acids: CASRRTRYRDNEKLFF. The DNA for the CDR3 is TGTGCCAGCAGACGGACACGTTATAGGGATAATGAAAAACTGTTTTTT.

This clone occurred a few times. The CDR3 coding sequence is TGTGCCAGCAGCCGGGACAGGAACACCGGGGAGCTGTTTTTT. The encoded protein is CASSRDRNTGELFF. The V call is TRBV5-4, the J call TRBJ2-2; 7 bases fit TRBD1. The germline gives CDR1 SGHNT, CDR2 YYREEE (reference sequence). The CDR3 has 14 amino acids. Trimming cost V 4 bases and J 1 base; bases outside gene matches: 1.

This rearrangement joins TRBV7-9 to TRBJ2-2; 7 nucleotides match TRBD1. V lost 5 bases to trimming and J lost 2 bases; unmatched junction nucleotides: 8. The CDR3 covers 16 residues. Germline V gene lookup returns CDR1 SEHNR and CDR2 FQNEAQ (reference sequence). CDR3 in DNA: TGTGCCAGCAGCGGATACCGGGACAGCAACACCGGGGAGCTGTTTTTT. Protein sequence: CASSGYRDSNTGELFF.

The rearrangement links TRBV2 to TRBJ2-3; 9 bases map to TRBD2. J gave up 2 bases and V 5 bases, and 5 bases lay outside the gene matches. There are 15 residues in the CDR3. Germline V gives CDR1 SNHLY, CDR2 FYNNEI. CDR3 nucleotide sequence: TGTGCCAGCAGTCCGACTAGCGGCTTCACAGATACGCAGTATTTT. It yields the protein CASSPTSGFTDTQYF.

The rearrangement links TRBV30 to TRBJ1-6; 7 bases map to TRBD1. V was clipped by 2 bases and J by 9 bases; unmatched bases: 4. This CDR3 is 13 amino acids long. The V gene's germline CDR1 is GTSNPN and CDR2 SVGIG (reference sequence). CDR3 bases: TGTGCCTGGAGTCCCCAGGGGGGTTCACCCCTCCACTTT. Encoded protein: CAWSPQGGSPLHF.

This chain connects TRBV7-2 to TRBJ2-7; the match to TRBD2 covers 11 bases. Germline values: CDR1 SGHTA, CDR2 FQGNSA. The ends lost 5 bases at V and 2 bases at J; junction bases unmatched: 17. The CDR3 totals 19 residues. CDR3 loop: CASSPTGSSGRTHPYEQYF. Written as DNA, the CDR3 is TGTGCCAGCAGCCCGACCGGGTCTAGCGGGAGGACCCATCCCTACGAGCAGTACTTC.

This clone was recorded a few times. The rearrangement joins TRBV30 to TRBJ2-2; the match to TRBD2 covers 7 bases. V gave up 0 bases and J gave up 5 bases; unmatched junction bases: 6. CDR1 is GTSNPN, CDR2 SVGIG, per germline (reference sequence). The CDR3 has 15 residues. The CDR3 here is CAWSVWREQTGELFF. CDR3 in DNA: TGTGCCTGGAGTGTTTGGCGGGAGCAAACCGGGGAGCTGTTTTTT.

The chain carries TRBV27 and TRBJ2-7; D is perhaps TRBD2 (6 bases). Germline CDR1 MNHEY, CDR2 SMNVEV (reference sequence). This CDR3 spans 14 amino acids. With 6 bases removed from V and 1 base from J, the gap between germline ends came to 13 bases. CDR3 residues: CASRPPGVSYEQYF. The CDR3 region has the DNA TGTGCCAGCAGGCCCCCGGGGGTATCCTACGAGCAGTACTTC.

The chain carries TRBV7-9 and TRBJ2-7; D is perhaps TRBD1 (5 bases). Germline-derived CDR1 and CDR2 are SEHNR and FQNEAQ (reference sequence). V gave up 1 base and J gave up 5 bases, with 9 bases separating them. This CDR3 is 13 amino acids long. The CDR3 nucleotides are TGTGCCAGCAGCTTAGTGGCAGGGAACGAGCAGTACTTC. As protein: CASSLVAGNEQYF.

The chain joins TRBV5-1 to TRBJ2-7; unclear D gene. The CDR3 is 13 residues long. The germline V gene encodes CDR1 SGHRS and CDR2 YFSETQ. Trimming stripped 1 base from V and 6 bases from J, with 11 bases between. CDR3 sequence reads: CASSLTVMSEQYF. The CDR3 bases are TGCGCCAGCAGCTTGACGGTCATGAGCGAGCAGTACTTC. The full variable domain, with the rest looked up from reference TRBV5-1 and TRBJ2-7, is KAGVTQTPRYLIKTRGQQVTLSCSPISGHRSVSWYQQTPGQGLQFLFEYFSETQRNKGNFPGRFSGRQFSNSRSEMNVSTLELGDSALYLCASSLTVMSEQYFGPGTRLTVT.

The count of this clone is one. The rearrangement links TRBV18 to TRBJ2-7; tentatively, D is TRBD2 (6 bases). Germline CDR1 is KGHSH and CDR2 is LQKENI. The CDR3 spans 15 residues. Trimming took 2 bases from V and 6 from J, leaving 17 bases between them. In nucleotides, the CDR3 is TGTGCCAGCTCACCAGATAGGTTGCTCGGGGGCGAGCAGTACTTC. This sequence encodes CASSPDRLLGGEQYF.

CDR3 amino acids: CASRPLEGYGYTF. In DNA form, the CDR3 reads TGTGCCAGTAGGCCCTTGGAGGGCTATGGCTACACCTTC. The V and J genes are TRBV19 and TRBJ1-2, with D unresolved. The CDR3 consists of 13 residues. Germline-derived CDR1 and CDR2 are LNHDA and SQIVND (reference sequence). The V gene lost 6 bases and the J gene lost 4 bases, with 12 bases spanning the gap.

The chain joins TRBV5-6 to TRBJ2-7; 7 positions agree with TRBD2. There are 14 residues in the CDR3. The germline V gene has CDR1 SGHDT and CDR2 YYEEEE. V shed 0 bases and J 7 bases; nucleotides not matched to a gene: 7. CDR3 loop: CASSLGLASGEQYF. The DNA for the CDR3 is TGTGCCAGCAGCTTGGGACTAGCCTCGGGGGAGCAGTACTTC.

This chain uses TRBV7-8 with TRBJ2-2; 7 nucleotides match TRBD1. This CDR3 spans 17 amino acids. V shed 7 bases and J 3 bases; nucleotides not matched to a gene: 14. CDR1 and CDR2 (germline): SGHVS, FQNEAQ. CDR3 residues: CASNLIPSQGDTGELFF. CDR3 DNA: TGTGCCAGCAACCTAATCCCCTCCCAGGGGGACACCGGGGAGCTGTTTTTT.

This clone was seen once. The chain has TRBV11-3 and TRBJ2-2, with 7 bases aligning to TRBD1. Germline V gene lookup returns CDR1 SGHNT and CDR2 YENEEA. J lost 4 bases, V lost 5 bases, and 4 bases had no gene match. The length of the CDR3 is 14 residues. The CDR3 spells CASSPGTATGELFF. The CDR3 coding sequence is TGTGCCAGCAGCCCCGGGACAGCCACCGGGGAGCTGTTTTTT.

The chain carries TRBV2 and TRBJ1-1; weak D call: TRBD1 (5 bases). V shed 6 bases and J shed 0 bases, with 11 bases lying between them. The germline CDR1 and CDR2 sequences are SNHLY and FYNNEI. The CDR3 loop spans 14 amino acids. For the CDR3, the DNA is TGTGCCAGCAGCCCGACAGCCATGAACACTGAAGCTTTCTTT. This sequence encodes CASSPTAMNTEAFF.

The chain employs TRBV7-8 and TRBJ1-1, with D maybe TRBD1 (5 bases). The CDR3 covers 16 residues. V lost 1 base and J 5 bases, leaving 17 bases between the germline ends. Looked up from germline, CDR1 is SGHVS and CDR2 is FQNEAQ. The CDR3 DNA follows: TGTGCCAGCAGCTTAGTAGGGCGAAGGGAGGGGACTGAAGCTTTCTTT. Amino acids: CASSLVGRREGTEAFF.

CDR3 nucleotide sequence: TGTGCCAGCAGCTTCACAGGGGCGGACACTGAAGCTTTCTTT. It translates to CASSFTGADTEAFF. The chain is built from TRBV7-3 and TRBJ1-1; 7 positions match TRBD1. V gave up 3 bases and J gave up 3 bases; unmatched junction bases: 4. The CDR3 runs 14 residues. Looked up from germline, CDR1 is SGHTA and CDR2 is FQGTGA. Full variable domain (rest looked up from reference TRBV7-3 and TRBJ1-1): GAGVSQTPSNKVTEKGKYVELRCDPISGHTALYWYRQSLGQGPEFLIYFQGTGAADDSGLPNDRFFAVRPEGSVSTLKIQRTERGDSAVYLCASSFTGADTEAFFGQGTRLTVV.

The rearrangement uses TRBV6-1 and TRBJ2-1; TRBD2 aligns across 15 bases. This CDR3 contains 18 residues. The germline V gene encodes CDR1 MNHNS and CDR2 SASEGT. V gave up 1 base and J gave up 8 bases; unmatched junction bases: 9. The CDR3 reads CASSEGPGLAGGGDEQFF. For the CDR3, the DNA is TGTGCCAGCAGTGAAGGCCCCGGACTAGCGGGAGGGGGGGATGAGCAGTTCTTC.

This clone was observed a single time. This chain links TRBV2 with TRBJ1-4, with 8 bases that match TRBD1. Looked up from germline, CDR1 is SNHLY and CDR2 is FYNNEI. The CDR3 spans 15 residues. With 4 bases clipped from V and 5 bases from J, the junction kept 6 bases outside the gene matches. CDR3 loop: CASSAQGAENEKLFF. In DNA form, the CDR3 reads TGTGCCAGCAGTGCGCAGGGGGCTGAAAATGAAAAACTGTTTTTT.

The CDR3 region is CASSLGYLGYEQYF. DNA of the CDR3: TGTGCCAGCAGCTTAGGTTATCTAGGATACGAGCAGTACTTC. The chain recombines TRBV5-8 with TRBJ2-7, with unresolved D. Germline V gene lookup returns CDR1 SGHTS and CDR2 YDEGEE. V was trimmed by 2 bases and J by 4 bases, leaving 13 bases between them. The CDR3 is 14 residues long.

This clone was seen more than once but under ten times. The chain couples TRBV7-2 to TRBJ2-1, with a tentative D call TRBD2 (6 bases). There are 13 residues in the CDR3. Trimming removed 3 bases at V and 4 bases at J, with 7 bases between. Germline V gene lookup returns CDR1 SGHTA and CDR2 FQGNSA. The CDR3: CASSLTSYNEQFF. The CDR3 DNA reads as TGTGCCAGCAGCTTGACTAGTTACAATGAGCAGTTCTTC.

This clone was seen a single time. V usage is TRBV20-1 and J usage is TRBJ2-1; D uncertain. The CDR3 covers 11 residues. The germline V and J ends were trimmed by 8 bases and 8 bases, with 13 bases remaining between them. Germline lookup yields CDR1 DFQATT and CDR2 SNEGSKA (reference sequence). The CDR3 nucleotides are TGCAGTACCGCTACAGCAGATGAGCAGTTCTTC. Its translation: CSTATADEQFF.

This chain links TRBV5-1 with TRBJ2-1; D ambiguous. CDR1 and CDR2 from the germline V gene are SGHRS and YFSETQ. With 1 base removed from V and 4 bases from J, the gap between germline ends came to 3 bases. The CDR3 spans 12 residues. CDR3 DNA: TGCGCCAGCAGCTTGTATTACAATGAGCAGTTCTTC. Protein product: CASSLYYNEQFF.